One sample yielded the 18 T cell receptor beta chains listed below, sequenced in a study of blood T cell repertoires in COVID-19 (TCRdb year 2020). Library generation was performed with the immunoSEQ multiplex PCR assay. TCRdb stores this immuneACCESS table with in-frame sequences only. Part of the clones is absent; in the studies checked, under half of the shortfall reflects unresolved V genes, and no reason is known for the rest. Here the sample has 200,000 to 250,000 clones; 70% to 90% occur a single time. The ten biggest clones cover about 3.1% of the sample. The material sequenced was PBMCs or T cells enriched from blood (not recorded which). The receptors were gathered from a woman in her fifties or sixties in a cohort exposed to, infected with or recovered from COVID-19 (not recorded which).

V and J are TRBV19 and TRBJ2-7, with 9 bases that match TRBD1. The CDR3 runs 13 residues. Germline V gene sequence: CDR1 LNHDA, CDR2 SQIVND (reference sequence). The V and J ends lost 6 bases and 5 bases, in that order; junction bases with no gene match: 5. DNA of the CDR3: TGTGCCAGTAGGCTGGGACAGGGTGACGAGCAGTACTTC. This encodes CASRLGQGDEQYF.

The genes are TRBV9 and TRBJ1-2; D is ambiguous. Germline-derived CDR1 and CDR2 are SGDLS and YYNGEE. V was cut by 0 bases and J by 7 bases, with 10 bases left in between. The CDR3 length is 13 residues. This CDR3 reads CASSVGQVGGYTF. The CDR3, as DNA: TGTGCCAGCAGCGTAGGGCAGGTGGGTGGCTACACCTTC. The variable domain in full, completed from reference TRBV9 and TRBJ1-2, reads DSGVTQTPKHLITATGQRVTLRCSPRSGDLSVYWYQQSLDQGLQFLIQYYNGEERAKGNILERFSAQQFPDLHSELNLSSLELGDSALYFCASSVGQVGGYTFGSGTRLTVV.

This clone was seen a few times. The rearrangement joins TRBV5-5 to TRBJ1-1; maybe TRBD1 (6 bases). The CDR3 sequence is 13 residues long. Germline V gene sequence: CDR1 SGHKS, CDR2 YYEKEE (reference sequence). V was cut by 2 bases and J by 8 bases, with 13 bases left in between. CDR3 protein: CASSFGQGTEAFF. The CDR3 coding sequence is TGTGCCAGCAGCTTTGGGCAGGGGACCGAAGCTTTCTTT. Drawing the rest from reference TRBV5-5 and TRBJ1-1, the complete variable domain is DAGVTQSPTHLIKTRGQQVTLRCSPISGHKSVSWYQQVLGQGPQFIFQYYEKEERGRGNFPDRFSARQFPNYSSELNVNALLLGDSALYLCASSFGQGTEAFFGQGTRLTVV.

This rearrangement joins TRBV28 to TRBJ1-1, with 7 positions matching TRBD1. V was pared by 11 bases and J by 5 bases, with 11 bases of the junction left unmatched. This CDR3 is built from 13 residues. Germline V gives CDR1 MDHEN, CDR2 SYDVKM. The CDR3 protein is CAGRRQGGTEAFF. The CDR3 DNA reads TGTGCCGGACGAAGACAGGGTGGGACTGAAGCTTTCTTT.

The chain links TRBV5-6 to TRBJ2-5; 11 bases align to TRBD2. After removal of 4 bases from V and 5 bases from J, the junction contained 7 bases not matched to a gene. CDR3 size: 15 residues. Germline loops: CDR1 SGHDT, CDR2 YYEEEE. The CDR3 reads CASSTPLAGEETQYF. The CDR3 DNA is TGTGCCAGCAGCACTCCACTAGCGGGGGAGGAGACCCAGTACTTC.

This clone was seen once. CDR3 sequence (DNA): TGTGCCAGCAGCTTGGCCGGGGGAATGGTCGCAGATACGCAGTATTTT. Protein sequence: CASSLAGGMVADTQYF. The chain recombines TRBV5-6 with TRBJ2-3; the D gene is possibly TRBD2 (6 bases). Germline CDR1 and CDR2: SGHDT and YYEEEE. This CDR3 is built from 16 residues. The V end lost 0 bases, the J end lost 4 bases, and 15 bases lay between the germline ends. Using reference TRBV5-6 and TRBJ2-3 for the parts outside the CDR3, the full variable domain is DAGVTQSPTHLIKTRGQQVTLRCSPKSGHDTVSWYQQALGQGPQFIFQYYEEEERQRGNFPDRFSGHQFPNYSSELNVNALLLGDSALYLCASSLAGGMVADTQYFGPGTRLTVL.

The genes are TRBV9 and TRBJ2-2; TRBD2 matches at 7 bases. With V trimmed by 4 bases and J by 2 bases, 5 bases remained unmatched. Germline V lookup: CDR1 SGDLS, CDR2 YYNGEE. CDR3 length equals 15 residues. Here the CDR3 reads CASSRGDYNTGELFF. DNA of the CDR3: TGTGCCAGCAGCAGAGGGGACTACAACACCGGGGAGCTGTTTTTT.

The V call is TRBV5-1, the J call TRBJ1-3; 10 nucleotides agree with TRBD1. Germline V CDR1 and CDR2: SGHRS, YFSETQ. V was clipped by 4 bases and J by 2 bases; unmatched bases: 9. This CDR3 is 17 amino acids long. The DNA for the CDR3 is TGCGCCAGCAGCCCCCAAGCCGGGACAGGGGCTGGAAACACCATATATTTT. Amino acid sequence: CASSPQAGTGAGNTIYF.

The gene calls are TRBV5-1 and TRBJ2-5, with 9 positions matching TRBD1. V lost 1 base to trimming and J lost 2 bases; unmatched junction nucleotides: 6. This CDR3 has 16 residues. The V gene's germline CDR1 is SGHRS and CDR2 YFSETQ. The CDR3 is CASSLPGTGTQETQYF. For the CDR3, the DNA is TGCGCCAGCAGCTTGCCCGGGACAGGGACGCAAGAGACCCAGTACTTC.

This clone was seen only a few times. J is TRBJ1-1 and V is TRBV27; D is undetermined. V was pared by 6 bases and J by 5 bases, with 13 bases between. This CDR3 is built from 13 residues. Germline assignment: CDR1 MNHEY and CDR2 SMNVEV (reference sequence). In nucleotides, the CDR3 is TGTGCCAGCAGGCTAGGAGGGCTGACTGAAGCTTTCTTT. Its protein product is CASRLGGLTEAFF.

The genes are TRBV18 and TRBJ2-1; the D is unclear. The CDR3 is made up of 14 amino acids. Trimming stripped 2 bases from V and 8 bases from J, with 13 bases between. Germline CDR1 is KGHSH and CDR2 is LQKENI. The CDR3 loop is CASSPTPGSDEQFF. DNA of the CDR3: TGTGCCAGCTCACCAACTCCCGGGTCGGATGAGCAGTTCTTC.

This chain joins TRBV6-2 or TRBV6-3 and TRBJ1-5; TRBD1 aligns across 7 bases. Germline V CDR1 and CDR2: MNHEY, SVGEGT. The CDR3 is 17 residues long. V shed 0 bases and J 3 bases; nucleotides not matched to a gene: 8. The CDR3 sequence is CASSYSGGRGLNQPQHF. The CDR3 region has the DNA TGTGCCAGCAGTTACTCGGGCGGGAGGGGGCTCAATCAGCCCCAGCATTTT.

V gene TRBV29-1 combines with J gene TRBJ2-1; 8 nucleotides agree with TRBD2. The CDR3 contains 16 residues. Germline CDR1 SQVTM, CDR2 ANQGSEA. The trim removed 6 bases at V and 0 bases at J, leaving 10 bases unmatched. CDR3 coding DNA: TGCAGCGTAGAAACGGGACGGGGGGGCTCCTACAATGAGCAGTTCTTC. Translation gives CSVETGRGGSYNEQFF.

V is TRBV14 and J is TRBJ2-3; maybe TRBD2 (6 bases). CDR3 size: 12 residues. V was pared by 1 base and J by 9 bases, with 8 bases between. Germline V gene lookup returns CDR1 SGHDN and CDR2 FVKESK. The CDR3 reads CASSQVGGTQYF. CDR3 DNA sequence: TGTGCCAGCAGCCAAGTTGGGGGGACGCAGTATTTT.

The genes are TRBV9 and TRBJ2-3; no reliable D call. The CDR3 is 15 amino acids. V was cut by 0 bases and J by 0 bases, with 8 bases left in between. From germline, CDR1 is SGDLS and CDR2 YYNGEE. CDR3 sequence (DNA): TGTGCCAGCAGCGTAGAAACCCGGAGCACAGATACGCAGTATTTT. This translates into CASSVETRSTDTQYF.

The chain employs TRBV19 and TRBJ2-2; maybe TRBD2 (5 bases). This CDR3 is 13 amino acids long. Germline values: CDR1 LNHDA, CDR2 SQIVND (reference sequence). Trimming pared 5 bases from V and 2 bases from J, leaving 6 bases between. The CDR3 coding sequence is TGTGCCAGTAGTGAGGGTAACACCGGGGAGCTGTTTTTT. Amino acid sequence: CASSEGNTGELFF. The complete variable domain, with remaining parts taken from reference TRBV19 and TRBJ2-2, reads DGGITQSPKYLFRKEGQNVTLSCEQNLNHDAMYWYRQDPGQGLRLIYYSQIVNDFQKGDIAEGYSVSREKKESFPLTVTSAQKNPTAFYLCASSEGNTGELFFGEGSRLTVL.

This rearrangement joins TRBV2 to TRBJ2-5; no clear D gene. V was cut by 2 bases and J by 1 base, with 8 bases left in between. The CDR3 has 14 residues. Germline V lookup: CDR1 SNHLY, CDR2 FYNNEI. Written as DNA, the CDR3 is TGTGCCAGCAGTGAATTTACAGCCCAAGAGACCCAGTACTTC. This gives the protein CASSEFTAQETQYF.

The chain links TRBV7-6 to TRBJ1-2; 9 bases agree with TRBD1. This CDR3 has 16 residues. Germline V CDR1 and CDR2: SGHVS, FNYEAQ. V lost 5 bases to trimming and J lost 6 bases; unmatched junction nucleotides: 13. In nucleotides, the CDR3 is TGTGCCAGCAGCCCTAGAGGGGGACAGGGTGCCAATGGCTACACCTTC. Protein sequence: CASSPRGGQGANGYTF.